The clone carrying this T cell receptor (beta chain) was found many times. The data are from a study of T cells in Graves' hyperthyroidism and ophthalmopathy. After removal of 6 bases from V and 1 base from J, the junction contained 9 bases not matched to a gene. The CDR3 has 16 residues. The germline V gene encodes CDR1 DFQATT and CDR2 SNEGSKA (reference sequence). Researchers took RNA transcripts and amplified the TCR beta CDR3 regions from them. HTBI primers were used for first-round RT-PCR of the TCR CDR3. TCRdb reanalysed the multiplex PCR reads using MiXCR and keeps one entry per CDR3 protein. The sample includes around 340,000 distinct CDR3 sequences, approximately 15% of them seen just once.

The chain carries TRBV20-1 and TRBJ2-4; 10 bases are shared with TRBD2. The sequencing sample was made of blood. This TCR was recovered from a woman in her thirties with Graves' hyperthyroidism. The CDR3 here is CSATPGLALAKNIQYF. CDR3 nucleotides: TGCAGTGCAACCCCGGGACTAGCGCTGGCCAAAAACATTCAGTACTTC.